The entry below gives a single T cell receptor (beta chain) sequence along with its context. Its specificity is not known. The data belong to a study of CD8 T cells in ankylosing spondylitis. The V end lost 7 bases, the J end lost 7 bases, and 11 bases lay between the germline ends. The CDR3 is 12 residues long. Libraries of TCR beta came from quantitative 5'-RACE with molecular barcodes. TCRdb re-analysed the 5' RACE reads in MiXCR, keeping a single row per CDR3 protein. The table includes about 390,000 distinct CDR3 sequences, 20% to 25% detected once. Whole-study results and caveats: Disease-linked clones reportedly showed significant enrichment in matched ankylosing spondylitis synovial fluid. Existing reports had already noted some motif variants in reactive arthritis synovial fluid and blood. Blood of patients with ankylosing spondylitis appeared to be characterized by a TCR beta motif of roughly eight highly homologous variants.

The sequencing input was blood, either unsorted or a sorted T cell fraction (not recorded which). This TCR was sampled from a male donor with ankylosing spondylitis. The J gene is TRBJ1-5, the V gene TRBV12-3 or TRBV12-4, with D perhaps TRBD1 (5 bases). The CDR3 sequence: CASNQWGQPQHF. In nucleotides, the CDR3 is TGTGCCAGCAACCAATGGGGGCAGCCCCAGCATTTT.